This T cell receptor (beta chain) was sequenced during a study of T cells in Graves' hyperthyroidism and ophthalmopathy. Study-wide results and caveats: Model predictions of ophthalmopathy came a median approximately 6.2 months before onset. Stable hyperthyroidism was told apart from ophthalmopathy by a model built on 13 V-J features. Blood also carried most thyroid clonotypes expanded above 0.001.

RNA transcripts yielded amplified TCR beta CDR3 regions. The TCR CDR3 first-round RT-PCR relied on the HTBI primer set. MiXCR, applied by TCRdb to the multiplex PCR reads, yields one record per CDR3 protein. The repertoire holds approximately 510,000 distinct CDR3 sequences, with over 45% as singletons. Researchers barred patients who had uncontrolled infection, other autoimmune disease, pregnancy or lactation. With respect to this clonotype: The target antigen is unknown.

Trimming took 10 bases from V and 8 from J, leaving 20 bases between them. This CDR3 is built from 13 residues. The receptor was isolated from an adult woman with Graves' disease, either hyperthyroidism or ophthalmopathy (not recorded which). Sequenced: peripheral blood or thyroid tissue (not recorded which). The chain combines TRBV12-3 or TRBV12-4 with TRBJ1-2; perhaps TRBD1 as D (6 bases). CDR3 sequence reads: CAIKSQGLLGYTF. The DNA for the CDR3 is TGTGCCATCAAAAGCCAGGGGCTGTTAGGCTACACCTTC.